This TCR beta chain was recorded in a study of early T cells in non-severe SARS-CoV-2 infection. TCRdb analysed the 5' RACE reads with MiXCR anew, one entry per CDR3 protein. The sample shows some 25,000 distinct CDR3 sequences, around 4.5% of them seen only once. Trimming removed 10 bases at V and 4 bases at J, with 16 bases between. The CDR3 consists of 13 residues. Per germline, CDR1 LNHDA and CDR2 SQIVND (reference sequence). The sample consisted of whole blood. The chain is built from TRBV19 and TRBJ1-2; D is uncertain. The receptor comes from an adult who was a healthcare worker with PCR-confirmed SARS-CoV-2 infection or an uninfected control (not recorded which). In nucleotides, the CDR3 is TGTGCCACTACCGACTCCGGGTCCTATGGCTACACCTTC. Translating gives CATTDSGSYGYTF. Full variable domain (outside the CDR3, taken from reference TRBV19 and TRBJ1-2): DGGITQSPKYLFRKEGQNVTLSCEQNLNHDAMYWYRQDPGQGLRLIYYSQIVNDFQKGDIAEGYSVSREKKESFPLTVTSAQKNPTAFYLCATTDSGSYGYTFGSGTRLTVV.